This TCR beta chain was profiled in a study of blood T cell repertoires in COVID-19. The overall study: The origin of the acute and convalescent COVID-19 samples was the United States, Italy and Spain.

The CDR3 runs to 11 residues. CDR1 is SQVTM and CDR2 is ANQGSEA in the germline V gene. Clones were read by immunoSEQ multiplex PCR, and TCRdb kept only the in-frame ones, dropping some. Of tens of thousands of clones listed, around 88% are singletons. The receptor was isolated from a woman in her seventies with acute or convalescent COVID-19. The material sequenced was peripheral blood. The chain links TRBV29-1 to TRBJ2-1; D remains unclear. CDR3 sequence (DNA): TGCAGGGCAACCGCCTACAATGAGCAGTTCTTC. This encodes CRATAYNEQFF.